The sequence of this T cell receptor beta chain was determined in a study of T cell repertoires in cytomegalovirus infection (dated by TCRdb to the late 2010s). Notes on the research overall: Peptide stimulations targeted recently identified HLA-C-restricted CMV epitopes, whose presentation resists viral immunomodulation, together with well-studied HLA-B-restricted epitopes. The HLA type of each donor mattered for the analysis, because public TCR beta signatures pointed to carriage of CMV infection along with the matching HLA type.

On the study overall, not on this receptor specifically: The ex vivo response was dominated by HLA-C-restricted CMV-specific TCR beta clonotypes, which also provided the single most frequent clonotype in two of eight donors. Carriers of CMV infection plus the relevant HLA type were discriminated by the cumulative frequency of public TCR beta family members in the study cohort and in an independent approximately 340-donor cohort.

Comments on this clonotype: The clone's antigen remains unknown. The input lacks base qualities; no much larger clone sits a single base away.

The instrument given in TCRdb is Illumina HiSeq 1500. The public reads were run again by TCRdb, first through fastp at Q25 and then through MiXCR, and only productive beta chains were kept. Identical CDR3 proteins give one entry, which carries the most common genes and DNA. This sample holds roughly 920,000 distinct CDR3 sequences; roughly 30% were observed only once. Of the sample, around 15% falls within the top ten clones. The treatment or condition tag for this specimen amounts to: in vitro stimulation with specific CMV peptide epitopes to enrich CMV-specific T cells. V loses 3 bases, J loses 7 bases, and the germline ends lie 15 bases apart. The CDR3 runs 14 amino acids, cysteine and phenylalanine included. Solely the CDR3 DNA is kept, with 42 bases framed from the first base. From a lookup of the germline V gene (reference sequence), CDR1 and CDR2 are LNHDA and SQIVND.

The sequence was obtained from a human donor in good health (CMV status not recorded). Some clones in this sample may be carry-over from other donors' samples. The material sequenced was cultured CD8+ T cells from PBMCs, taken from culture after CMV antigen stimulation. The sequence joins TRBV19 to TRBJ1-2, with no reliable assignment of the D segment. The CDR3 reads CASSIPRVTSGYTF. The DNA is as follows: TGTGCCAGTAGTATCCCGAGGGTTACGTCTGGCTACACCTTC. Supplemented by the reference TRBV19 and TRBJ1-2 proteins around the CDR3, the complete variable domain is DGGITQSPKYLFRKEGQNVTLSCEQNLNHDAMYWYRQDPGQGLRLIYYSQIVNDFQKGDIAEGYSVSREKKESFPLTVTSAQKNPTAFYLCASSIPRVTSGYTFGSGTRLTVV.